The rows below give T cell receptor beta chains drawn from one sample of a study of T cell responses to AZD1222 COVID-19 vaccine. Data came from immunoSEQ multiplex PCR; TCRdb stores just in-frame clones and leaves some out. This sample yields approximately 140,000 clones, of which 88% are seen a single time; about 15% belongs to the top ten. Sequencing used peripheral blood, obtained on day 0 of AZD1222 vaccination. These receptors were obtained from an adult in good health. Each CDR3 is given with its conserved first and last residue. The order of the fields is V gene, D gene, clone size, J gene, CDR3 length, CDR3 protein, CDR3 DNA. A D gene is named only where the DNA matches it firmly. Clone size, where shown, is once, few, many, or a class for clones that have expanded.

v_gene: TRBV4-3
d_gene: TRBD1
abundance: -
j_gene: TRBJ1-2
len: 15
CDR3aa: CASSRVGTGGTGYTF
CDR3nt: TGCGCCAGCAGCCGGGTGGGGACAGGGGGTACTGGCTACACCTTC

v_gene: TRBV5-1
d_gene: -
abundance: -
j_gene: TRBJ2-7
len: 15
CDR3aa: CASSLTGGTSYEQYF
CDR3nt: TGCGCCAGCAGCTTAACCGGGGGAACTTCCTACGAGCAGTACTTC

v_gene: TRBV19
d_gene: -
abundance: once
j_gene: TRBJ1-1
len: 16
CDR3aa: CASSAPYRVVNTEAFF
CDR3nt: TGTGCCAGTAGTGCGCCCTACAGGGTAGTGAACACTGAAGCTTTCTTT

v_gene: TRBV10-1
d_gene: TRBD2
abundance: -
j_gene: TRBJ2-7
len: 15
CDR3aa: CANPRLAGGTYEQYF
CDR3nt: TGCGCCAACCCGCGACTAGCGGGGGGAACCTACGAGCAGTACTTC

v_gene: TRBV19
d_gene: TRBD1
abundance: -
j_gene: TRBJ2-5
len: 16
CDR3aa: CASSASGTGLGETQYF
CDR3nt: TGTGCCAGTAGTGCATCCGGGACAGGGCTGGGAGAGACCCAGTACTTC

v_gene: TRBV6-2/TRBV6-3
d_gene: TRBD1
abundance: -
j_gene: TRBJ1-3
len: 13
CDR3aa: CASNPDRRNTIYF
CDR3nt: TGTGCCAGCAACCCGGACAGGCGGAACACCATATATTTT

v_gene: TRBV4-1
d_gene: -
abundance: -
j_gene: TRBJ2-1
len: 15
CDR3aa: CASRGVLTFYNEQFF
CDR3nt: TGCGCCAGCAGGGGTGTCTTAACATTCTACAATGAGCAGTTCTTC

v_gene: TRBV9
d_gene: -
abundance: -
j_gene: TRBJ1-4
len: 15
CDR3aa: CASSPRDGSNEKLFF
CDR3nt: TGTGCCAGCAGCCCTCGGGACGGTTCTAATGAAAAACTGTTTTTT

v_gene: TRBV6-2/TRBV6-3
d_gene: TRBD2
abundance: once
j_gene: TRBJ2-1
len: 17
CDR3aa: CASSYFGGGDSYNEQFF
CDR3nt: TGTGCCAGCAGTTACTTCGGCGGGGGGGATTCCTACAATGAGCAGTTCTTC

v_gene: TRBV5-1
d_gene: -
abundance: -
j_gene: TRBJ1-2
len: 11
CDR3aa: CASGEGYGYTF
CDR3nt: TGCGCCAGTGGTGAGGGGTATGGCTACACCTTC

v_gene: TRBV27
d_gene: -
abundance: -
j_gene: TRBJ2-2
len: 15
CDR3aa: CASAPGVASTGELFF
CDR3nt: TGTGCCAGTGCGCCGGGGGTTGCATCCACCGGGGAGCTGTTTTTT

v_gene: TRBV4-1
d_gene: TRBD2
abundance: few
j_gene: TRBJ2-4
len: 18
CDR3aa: CASSQGPLADVAKNIQYF
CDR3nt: TGCGCCAGCAGCCAGGGGCCGCTAGCGGACGTAGCCAAAAACATTCAGTACTTC

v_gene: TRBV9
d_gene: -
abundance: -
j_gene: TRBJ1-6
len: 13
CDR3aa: CASSVWGAPPLHF
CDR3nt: TGTGCCAGCAGCGTATGGGGGGCCCCACCCCTCCACTTT

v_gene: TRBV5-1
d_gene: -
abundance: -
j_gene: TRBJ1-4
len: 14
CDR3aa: CASSFSGGNEKLFF
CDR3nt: TGCGCCAGCAGCTTTTCGGGGGGCAATGAAAAACTGTTTTTT

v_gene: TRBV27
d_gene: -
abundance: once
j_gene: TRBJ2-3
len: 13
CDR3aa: CASSSLGGDTQYF
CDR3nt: TGTGCCAGCAGTTCCTTAGGGGGGGATACGCAGTATTTT

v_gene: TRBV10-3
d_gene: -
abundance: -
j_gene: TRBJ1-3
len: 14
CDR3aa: CATKDRNSGNTIYF
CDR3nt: TGTGCCACCAAAGACAGGAACTCTGGAAACACCATATATTTT

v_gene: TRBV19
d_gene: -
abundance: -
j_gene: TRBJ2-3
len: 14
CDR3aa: CASSNARDTDTQYF
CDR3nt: TGTGCCAGTAGCAACGCCCGGGACACAGATACGCAGTATTTT

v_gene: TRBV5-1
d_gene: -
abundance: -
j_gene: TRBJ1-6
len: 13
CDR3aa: CASSPTEDSPLHF
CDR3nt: TGCGCCAGCAGTCCGACGGAGGATTCACCCCTCCACTTT